Listed below are T cell receptor beta chains from one sample, sequenced in a study of PD-1 and CTLA-4 blockade in melanoma. Profiled with immunoSEQ multiplex PCR; TCRdb holds only in-frame clones, not every one. This repertoire shows around 32,000 clones, roughly 89% found once; its top ten account for about 8.1%. Sequencing used CD8+ T cells from peripheral blood, obtained before anti-PD-1 treatment. The receptors shown here come from a human donor with melanoma. CDR3s include the opening cysteine and the closing phenylalanine or tryptophan. D genes are given only for firm matches.

TRBD1 | TRBV7-9 | CASSLSTGVAKNIQYF
TRBD2 | TRBV6-2/TRBV6-3 | CASSYSRTSDLQETQYF
TRBD1 | TRBV29-1 | CSVDGGQGTGELFF
NA | TRBV18 | CASSPLDDPTGELFF
NA | TRBV28 | CASSLGPGDRPNQPQHF
NA | TRBV5-7 | CASTYPTGSYEQYF
NA | TRBV7-9 | CASSPTGGRAEAFF
TRBD2 | TRBV9 | CASSVGRGGPGQETQYF
NA | TRBV11-2 | CASSLEKGGERHNEQFF
TRBD2 | TRBV4-1 | CASSPRSSGRAFSSNEQFF
NA | TRBV13 | CASSFPSDARGYTF
NA | TRBV2 | CASSESLGARTEAFF
TRBD2 | TRBV7-9 | CASSFGAGGPNGEQFF
TRBD1 | TRBV11-2 | CASSHFLSGTGNEAFF
NA | TRBV11-2 | CASSLHTGNTEAFF
NA | TRBV6-2/TRBV6-3 | CASSLTGFYTEAFF
NA | TRBV12-5 | CASGPSGTGEETQYF
NA | TRBV28 | CASSLRRVGSASGELFF
TRBD1 | TRBV5-1 | CASSYGQGGEKLFF
TRBD1 | TRBV19 | CASSIQGQAFYEQYF
NA | TRBV7-9 | CASSSGQLNQPQHF
NA | TRBV5-1 | CASSPSEGYEQYF
NA | TRBV5-1 | CASSPTESYEQYF
NA | TRBV27 | CASRSPRQGPYTEAFF
TRBD2 | TRBV5-5 | CASSVEAGGGAYEQYF
NA | TRBV4-1 | CASSQGPSYEQYF